What follows is one TCR beta chain and its context. The CDR3 runs 13 residues. Per germline, CDR1 MNHNS and CDR2 SASEGT. V gave up 3 bases and J gave up 5 bases, with 8 bases separating them. This specimen belongs to a study of T cell responses to AZD1222 COVID-19 vaccine. Here immunoSEQ multiplex PCR was the method, and the copy in TCRdb shows in-frame clones only, minus some. The sample gives about 170,000 clones, approximately 92% of which show up once; 1.6% is in the top ten. Sequenced here: peripheral blood, sampled on day 0 of AZD1222 vaccination. This clonotype originated in an adult in good health. The rearrangement joins TRBV6-1 to TRBJ1-5, with D uncertain. This CDR3 reads CASSEGRYQPQHF. As DNA, the CDR3 is TGTGCCAGCAGTGAGGGCAGGTATCAGCCCCAGCATTTT.